This TCR beta chain is drawn from a study of blood T cell repertoires in COVID-19. Assay: immunoSEQ multiplex PCR; the TCRdb copy retains only in-frame clones and omits some. The sample has about 78,000 clones, roughly nine tenths seen once. Deletions cut 2 bases from V and 6 bases from J, with 16 bases between. Germline CDR1 SGHTA, CDR2 FQGTGA. The length of the CDR3 is 15 residues. Sequencing input: peripheral blood. The sequence came from a woman between 55 and 75 years old with acute or convalescent COVID-19. This rearrangement joins TRBV7-3 to TRBJ1-1, with D uncertain. The CDR3 here is CASSLSPDGQAEAFF. The CDR3 coding sequence is TGTGCCAGCAGCTTATCCCCTGATGGCCAAGCTGAAGCTTTCTTT. The whole variable domain, filled in from reference TRBV7-3 and TRBJ1-1, reads GAGVSQTPSNKVTEKGKYVELRCDPISGHTALYWYRQSLGQGPEFLIYFQGTGAADDSGLPNDRFFAVRPEGSVSTLKIQRTERGDSAVYLCASSLSPDGQAEAFFGQGTRLTVV.